The T cell receptor beta chain under discussion was sequenced for a study of CD8+ T cells in alopecia areata. Study details: Tofacitinib therapy lasting 6 to 18 months was followed by 6 months off drug.

The CDR3 is made up of 17 amino acids. Unmatched junction bases numbered 6, after V lost 5 bases and J lost 0 bases. Germline V gene lookup returns CDR1 MNHEY and CDR2 SMNVEV (reference sequence). RNA, once extracted, was reverse transcribed into cDNA for use as the sequencing template. The assay was immunoSEQ multiplex PCR, and TCRdb's table has in-frame clones only and misses some. The sample has about 160,000 clones, around three fifths seen once; the top ten hold approximately 15%. General study results and limits: Among patients, TCR sharing was less clear than in mice, a difference possibly due in part to HLA diversity in the patient population. On tofacitinib, scalp clonality and expanded CD8+ clones among top 100 fell significantly. Association of baseline CD8+ expansion with response is uncertain owing to one nonresponder.

As regards this clone: Its antigen is undetermined.

Treatment in this sample: oral pan-JAK inhibitor, 5-10 mg twice daily. The V call is TRBV27, the J call TRBJ2-6, with 8 bases aligning to TRBD1. This receptor was taken from a human donor with alopecia areata. This specimen consisted of CD4+ T cells sorted from blood, obtained at week 24, from a patient treated with tofacitinib. CDR3 residues: CASSPGQGLSGANVLTF. Written as DNA, the CDR3 is TGTGCCAGCAGTCCAGGACAGGGTCTCTCTGGGGCCAACGTCCTGACTTTC.